This TCR beta chain stems from a study of identical twins. This clonotype has only a few counts. This CDR3 is 16 amino acids long. The junction had 6 bases not matched to a gene; V was cut back by 4 bases and J by 2 bases. The germline V gene has CDR1 SGHRS and CDR2 YFSETQ. TCRdb processed the 5' RACE reads anew with MiXCR; each CDR3 protein has one entry. The table includes 430,000 or so distinct CDR3 sequences, approximately 24% detected once. This sample also appeared in a second study, on T cells expressing NK-cell markers.

Sequencing input: CD4+ T cells sorted from blood. This TCR derives from a woman aged 18-29 years in good health. The rearrangement joins TRBV5-1 to TRBJ2-7, with 13 bases fitting TRBD2. The CDR3 DNA reads TGCGCCAGCAGCCCAGGACTAGCGGGGGAAACCTACGAGCAGTACTTC. Residues: CASSPGLAGETYEQYF.